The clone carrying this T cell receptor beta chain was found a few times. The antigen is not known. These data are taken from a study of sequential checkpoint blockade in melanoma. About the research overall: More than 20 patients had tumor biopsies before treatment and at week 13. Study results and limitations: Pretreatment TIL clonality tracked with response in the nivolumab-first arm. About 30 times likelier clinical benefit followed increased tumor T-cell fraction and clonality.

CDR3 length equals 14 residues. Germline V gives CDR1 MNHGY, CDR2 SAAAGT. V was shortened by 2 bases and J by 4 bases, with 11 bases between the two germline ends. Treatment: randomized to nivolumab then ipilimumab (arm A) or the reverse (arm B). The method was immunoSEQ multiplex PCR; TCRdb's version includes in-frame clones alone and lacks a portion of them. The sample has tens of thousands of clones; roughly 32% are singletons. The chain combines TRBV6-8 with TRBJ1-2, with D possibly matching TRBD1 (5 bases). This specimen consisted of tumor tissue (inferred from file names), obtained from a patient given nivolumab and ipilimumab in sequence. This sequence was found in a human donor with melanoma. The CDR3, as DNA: TGTGCCAGCAGTTACGGCAGGGCCCTCTATGGCTACACCTTC. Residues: CASSYGRALYGYTF.